This paragraph reports one T cell receptor beta chain. This sample is drawn from a study of blood T cell repertoires in COVID-19. Here immunoSEQ multiplex PCR was the method, and the copy in TCRdb shows in-frame clones only, minus some. The table includes roughly 50,000 clones, approximately 84% detected once. The sample taken for sequencing was peripheral blood. The sequence derives from a human donor in a cohort sampled during active COVID-19.

The CDR3 bases are TGTGCCAGCAGCCAAGGTCAGGGGTACGAGCAGTACTTC. This codes for CASSQGQGYEQYF. V is TRBV3-1 (or the pseudogene TRBV3-2) and J is TRBJ2-7, with D perhaps TRBD1 (6 bases). Germline lookup yields CDR1 LGHDT and CDR2 YNNKEL (reference sequence). Trimming removed 1 base at V and 4 bases at J, with 8 bases between. The CDR3 spans 13 residues.